The sequence of this TCR beta chain was determined in a study of cytomegalovirus exposure and HLA in healthy donors. Study-wide results and caveats: According to an earlier analysis, most TCR beta V segments yielded productive rearrangements about 87% or about 30% of the time. The study assumed roughly uniform donor sequencing depth for presence/absence analyses. According to the study, roughly 180 TCR beta chains were cytomegalovirus-associated.

This CDR3 contains 18 residues. Germline V gene data show CDR1 as SEHNR and CDR2 as FQNEAQ (reference sequence). V shed 5 bases, J shed 4 bases, and the junction held 17 bases outside the gene matches. Regarding this clone: Its antigen is not known.

It was with 60 Vbeta and 13 Jbeta primers that the PCR ran. Measured with immunoSEQ multiplex PCR; TCRdb has only the in-frame clones, and not every one. The sample table includes approximately 110,000 clones. The sample taken for sequencing was PBMCs. This TCR was recovered from a man in his forties in good health and CMV-seronegative. The V gene is TRBV7-9, the J gene TRBJ2-5, with 9 bases identical to TRBD2. CDR3 residues: CASSPVKRGGRVRETQYF. Here the CDR3 DNA reads TGTGCCAGCAGCCCCGTGAAGCGGGGCGGGAGGGTCCGAGAGACCCAGTACTTC. Full variable domain (missing parts from reference TRBV7-9 and TRBJ2-5): DTGVSQNPRHKITKRGQNVTFRCDPISEHNRLYWYRQTLGQGPEFLTYFQNEAQLEKSRLLSDRFSAERPKGSFSTLEIQRTEQGDSAMYLCASSPVKRGGRVRETQYFGPGTRLLVL.